The T cell receptor (beta chain) described here comes from a study of CD8 T cells in Susac syndrome. Study-wide findings and caveats: Acknowledgment was made by the study that its TCR sequencing and HLA analysis involved a relatively small number of individuals.

Germline assignment: CDR1 SQVTM and CDR2 ANQGSEA. V gave up 4 bases and J gave up 1 base, with 7 bases separating them. CDR3 length: 12 residues. Details on this clonotype: Its antigen remains unidentified.

Sequencing of TCR beta covered CD8+ and CD4+ T cells obtained from blood. TEMRA cells were enriched by FACS, while CD8+ and CD4+ T cells were obtained through a negative isolation that was performed magnetically. The authors reverse transcribed about 0.45 to 1 ug RNA with random hexamers. Amplification of TCR beta CDR3 used immunoSEQ multiplex PCR across 54 Vbeta and 13 Jbeta. Each CDR3 protein is one row after TCRdb ran MiXCR on the immunoSEQ multiplex PCR reads. This sample has 69,000 or so distinct CDR3 sequences, with about 94% found just once. V is TRBV29-1 and J is TRBJ1-1; no definite D call. The sequence was collected from a human donor with multiple sclerosis. Material for sequencing was CD8+ T cells from PBMCs. This CDR3 reads CSVVYANTEAFF. CDR3 coding DNA: TGCAGCGTTGTATACGCGAACACTGAAGCTTTCTTT.